One T cell receptor (beta chain) is described in this entry. Its antigen is undetermined. This record comes from a study of beta chain features in type 1 diabetes. Broader study findings: Insertions at VDJ junctions were less frequent in type 1 diabetes patients. These patients also deleted more nucleotides at the same junctions.

Germline V CDR1 and CDR2: SGDLS, YYNGEE. This CDR3 has 14 amino acids. The V and J ends lost 6 bases and 6 bases respectively, with 19 bases between them. Expressed TCRB transcripts were sequenced after all isolated RNA was converted to cDNA. TCRdb's table, derived via immunoSEQ multiplex PCR, lists solely in-frame clones and lacks some. The repertoire consists of roughly 450,000 clones, with about an eighth occurring once and the leading ten covering roughly 0.046%. The chain has TRBV9 and TRBJ2-7, with D possibly being TRBD1 or TRBD2 (7 bases each). The clonotype was recovered from a young woman in good health. Material for sequencing was naive CD4+ T cells from blood. CDR3 sequence: CASTKGAGAREQYF. CDR3 DNA sequence: TGTGCCAGCACGAAGGGGGCGGGAGCCCGCGAGCAGTACTTC.